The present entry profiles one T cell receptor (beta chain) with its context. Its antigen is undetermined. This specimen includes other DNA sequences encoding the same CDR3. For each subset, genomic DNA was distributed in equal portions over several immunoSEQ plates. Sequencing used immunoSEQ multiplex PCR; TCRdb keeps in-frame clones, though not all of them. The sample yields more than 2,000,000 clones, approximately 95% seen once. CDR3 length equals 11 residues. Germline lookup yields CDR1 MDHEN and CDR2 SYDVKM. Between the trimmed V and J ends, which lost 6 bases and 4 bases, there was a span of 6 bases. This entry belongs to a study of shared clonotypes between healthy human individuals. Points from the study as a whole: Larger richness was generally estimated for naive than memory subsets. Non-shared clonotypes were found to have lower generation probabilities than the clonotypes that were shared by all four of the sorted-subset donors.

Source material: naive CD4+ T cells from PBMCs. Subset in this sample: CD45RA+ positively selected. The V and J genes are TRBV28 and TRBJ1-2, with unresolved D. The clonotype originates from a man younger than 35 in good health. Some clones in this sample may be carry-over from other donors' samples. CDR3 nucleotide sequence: TGTGCCAGCAGCAGGAGCTATGGCTACACCTTC. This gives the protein CASSRSYGYTF.